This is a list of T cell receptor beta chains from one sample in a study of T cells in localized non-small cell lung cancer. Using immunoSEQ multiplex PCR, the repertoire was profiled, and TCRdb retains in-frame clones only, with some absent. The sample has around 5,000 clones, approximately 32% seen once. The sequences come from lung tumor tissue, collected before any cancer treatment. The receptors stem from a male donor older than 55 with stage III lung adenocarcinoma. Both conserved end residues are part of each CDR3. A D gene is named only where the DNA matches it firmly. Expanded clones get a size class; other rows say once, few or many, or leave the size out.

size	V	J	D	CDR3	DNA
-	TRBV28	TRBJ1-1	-	CASSLLGFEAFF	TGTGCCAGCAGCCTATTGGGGTTTGAAGCTTTCTTT
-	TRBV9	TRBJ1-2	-	CASSEAGRRGNGYTF	TGTGCCAGCAGTGAAGCGGGGCGACGAGGGAACGGCTACACCTTC
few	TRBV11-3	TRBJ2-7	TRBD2	CASSLSGGAYEQYF	TGTGCCAGCAGCTTGAGCGGGGGGGCCTACGAGCAGTACTTC
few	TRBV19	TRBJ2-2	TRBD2	CASFLRSSGGNTGELFF	TGTGCCAGTTTTCTACGTTCTAGCGGGGGGAACACCGGGGAGCTGTTTTTT
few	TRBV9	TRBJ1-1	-	CASSVGGVGQGDTEAFF	TGTGCCAGCAGCGTAGGAGGAGTGGGGCAGGGAGACACTGAAGCTTTCTTT
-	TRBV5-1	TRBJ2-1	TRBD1	CASSAGQGSPLINEQFF	TGCGCCAGCAGCGCAGGACAGGGAAGTCCCTTAATCAATGAGCAGTTCTTC
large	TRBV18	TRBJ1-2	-	CASSLQDTNYGYTF	TGTGCCAGCTCACTACAGGACACCAACTATGGCTACACCTTC
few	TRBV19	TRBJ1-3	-	CASTLRSAGNTIYF	TGTGCCAGTACCCTGAGGAGCGCTGGAAACACCATATATTTT
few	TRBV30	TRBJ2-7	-	CAWSVGVYEQYF	TGTGCCTGGAGTGTAGGAGTCTACGAGCAGTACTTC
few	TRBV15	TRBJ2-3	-	CATSRSPIGDTQYF	TGTGCCACCAGCAGATCTCCTATCGGGGATACGCAGTATTTT
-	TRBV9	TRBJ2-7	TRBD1	CASRDRLSSYEQYF	TGTGCCAGCAGGGACAGGCTATCCTCCTACGAGCAGTACTTC
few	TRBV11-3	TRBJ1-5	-	CASSPSSRGGQPQHF	TGTGCCAGCAGCCCATCGTCCAGGGGAGGCCAGCCCCAGCATTTT
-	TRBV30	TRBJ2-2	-	CAWTRGPTGELFF	TGTGCCTGGACTCGGGGGCCCACCGGGGAGCTGTTTTTT
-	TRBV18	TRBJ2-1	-	CASSPEVAGSNNEQFF	TGTGCCAGCTCACCCGAGGTGGCGGGAAGCAACAATGAGCAGTTCTTC
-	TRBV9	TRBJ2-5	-	CASSPDGAGTQYF	TGTGCCAGCAGCCCCGATGGGGCCGGGACCCAGTACTTC
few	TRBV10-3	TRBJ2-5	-	CAISAEGRRETQYF	TGTGCCATCAGTGCGGAGGGGAGGAGGGAGACCCAGTACTTC
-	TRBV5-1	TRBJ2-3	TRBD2	CASSPGLAGYTDTQYF	TGCGCCAGCAGCCCGGGACTAGCGGGGTACACAGATACGCAGTATTTT
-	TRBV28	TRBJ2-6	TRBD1	CASSPAGQGKPGANVLTF	TGTGCCAGCAGCCCAGCGGGACAGGGAAAACCTGGGGCCAACGTCCTGACTTTC
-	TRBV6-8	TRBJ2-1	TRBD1	CASRNPRDRVYNEQFF	TGTGCCAGCAGGAACCCCCGGGACAGGGTTTACAATGAGCAGTTCTTC
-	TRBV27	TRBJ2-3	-	CASRTMDRPDTQYF	TGTGCCAGCAGAACTATGGACAGACCAGATACGCAGTATTTT
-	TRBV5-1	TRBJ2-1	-	CASTPGESSYNEQFF	TGCGCCAGCACCCCCGGGGAGAGCTCCTACAATGAGCAGTTCTTC
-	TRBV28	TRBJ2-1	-	CASSQGSFEQFF	TGTGCCAGCAGTCAGGGGTCTTTTGAGCAGTTCTTC
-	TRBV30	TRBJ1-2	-	CAWSVPHLYGYTF	TGTGCCTGGAGTGTTCCCCACCTCTATGGCTACACCTTC
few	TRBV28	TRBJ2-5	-	CASRYGGSEETQYF	TGTGCCAGCAGATACGGAGGATCGGAAGAGACCCAGTACTTC
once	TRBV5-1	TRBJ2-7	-	CASSSTGPSSYEQYF	TGCGCCAGCAGTTCGACAGGACCTAGCTCCTACGAGCAGTACTTC
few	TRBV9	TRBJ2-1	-	CASSHDWGSEQFF	TGTGCCAGCAGCCATGACTGGGGGAGTGAGCAGTTCTTC
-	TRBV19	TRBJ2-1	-	CASRGGDTYNEQFF	TGTGCCAGTAGGGGGGGGGACACTTACAATGAGCAGTTCTTC
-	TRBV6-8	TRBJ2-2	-	CASSYGGRTGELFF	TGTGCCAGCAGTTACGGGGGACGAACCGGGGAGCTGTTTTTT